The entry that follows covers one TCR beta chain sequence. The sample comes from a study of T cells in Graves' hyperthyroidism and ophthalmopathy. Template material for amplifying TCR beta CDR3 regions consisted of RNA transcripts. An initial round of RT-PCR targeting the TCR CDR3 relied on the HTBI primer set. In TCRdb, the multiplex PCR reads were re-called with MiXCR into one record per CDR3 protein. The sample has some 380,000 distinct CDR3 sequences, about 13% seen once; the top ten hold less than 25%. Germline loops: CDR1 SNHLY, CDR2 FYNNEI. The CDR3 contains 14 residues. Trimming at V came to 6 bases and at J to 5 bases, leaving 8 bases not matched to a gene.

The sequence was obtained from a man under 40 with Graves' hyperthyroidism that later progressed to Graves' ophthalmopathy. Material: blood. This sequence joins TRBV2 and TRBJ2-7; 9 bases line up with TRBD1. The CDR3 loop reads CASRLDRGIDEQYF. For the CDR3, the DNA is TGTGCCAGCAGACTAGACAGGGGGATCGACGAGCAGTACTTC.